A single sample is the source of the 22 T cell receptor beta chains below, sequenced in a study of blood T cell repertoires in COVID-19. TCRdb's copy holds only in-frame clones and misses some; the assay was immunoSEQ multiplex PCR. The table lists under 150,000 clones, around 83% of them singletons, with 15% to 20% in the top ten. The material sequenced was PBMCs or T cells enriched from blood (not recorded which). Receptors were obtained from a man younger than 40 who had recovered from COVID-19.

This sequence joins TRBV7-9 and TRBJ2-5, with 8 bases fitting TRBD2. J gave up 2 bases and V 3 bases, and 2 bases lay outside the gene matches. The CDR3 is 14 residues long. CDR1 and CDR2 from the germline V gene are SEHNR and FQNEAQ (reference sequence). The CDR3 region has the DNA TGTGCCAGCAGCTTCAGCGGGGGACAAGAGACCCAGTACTTC. This encodes CASSFSGGQETQYF.

This clone has just one count. The chain couples TRBV20-1 to TRBJ1-2, with D possibly matching TRBD1 (6 bases). Trimming stripped 6 bases from V and 2 bases from J, with 7 bases between. CDR1 is DFQATT and CDR2 is SNEGSKA in the germline V gene (reference sequence). CDR3 size: 11 residues. This CDR3 is CSAGQNYGYTF. In DNA, the CDR3 is TGCAGTGCCGGACAGAACTATGGCTACACCTTC.

V is TRBV4-2 and J is TRBJ2-3, with 7 positions matching TRBD2. V was clipped by 0 bases and J by 2 bases; unmatched bases: 5. The CDR3 sequence is 16 residues long. CDR1 and CDR2 (germline): LGHNA, YNFKEQ. The CDR3 nucleotides read TGTGCCAGCAGCCAAGATAGCCTAGCGGTCACAGATACGCAGTATTTT. Its protein is CASSQDSLAVTDTQYF.

This clone was detected only once. Other DNA sequences from this sample encode an identical CDR3 as well. The chain uses TRBV5-1 and TRBJ2-7; 7 nucleotides line up with TRBD2. The CDR3 runs 13 residues. From germline, CDR1 is SGHRS and CDR2 YFSETQ. V lost 1 base and J lost 3; bases outside the gene matches: 1. The CDR3 sequence: CASSLSGGYEQYF. CDR3 coding DNA: TGCGCCAGCAGCTTGTCGGGGGGCTACGAGCAGTACTTC.

V gene TRBV11-2 combines with J gene TRBJ1-1; D perhaps matches TRBD1 (6 bases). V gave up 1 base and J gave up 8 bases, with 17 bases separating them. The V gene's germline CDR1 is SGHAT and CDR2 FQNNGV. This CDR3 contains 15 residues. The CDR3 protein is CASSLGGGHGLEAFF. The CDR3 bases are TGTGCCAGCAGCTTAGGCGGGGGACACGGCTTGGAAGCTTTCTTT.

The chain has TRBV27 and TRBJ1-5, with TRBD1 identical over 8 bases. Per germline, CDR1 MNHEY and CDR2 SMNVEV (reference sequence). The CDR3 totals 16 residues. The V segment lost 5 bases and the J segment 1 base; nucleotides outside the gene matches: 7. Here the CDR3 DNA reads TGTGCCAGCAGTACAGCAGGGGGCCAGAGCAATCAGCCCCAGCATTTT. Translating gives CASSTAGGQSNQPQHF.

The chain has TRBV5-1 and TRBJ1-3, with TRBD1 matching over 7 bases. Unmatched junction bases numbered 5, after V lost 3 bases and J lost 2 bases. Germline loops: CDR1 SGHRS, CDR2 YFSETQ. The length of the CDR3 is 15 residues. CDR3 sequence: CASSSTGDPGNTIYF. CDR3 sequence (DNA): TGCGCCAGCAGCTCCACAGGGGATCCTGGAAACACCATATATTTT.

The chain recombines TRBV18 with TRBJ1-1; TRBD1 agrees at 9 bases. J lost 5 bases, V lost 0 bases, and 13 bases had no gene match. The CDR3 spans 18 residues. Germline CDR1 reads KGHSH; CDR2 reads LQKENI. The CDR3 loop is CASSPPPSPGQGRTEAFF. The DNA for the CDR3 is TGTGCCAGCTCACCACCCCCTTCCCCAGGACAGGGGCGGACTGAAGCTTTCTTT.

The V call is TRBV6-6, the J call TRBJ1-4, with D perhaps matching TRBD1 (5 bases). Germline V gene data show CDR1 as MNHNY and CDR2 as SVGAGI (reference sequence). The CDR3 contains 16 residues. Trimming removed 5 bases from V and 0 bases from J, with 13 bases in between. The CDR3 DNA sequence: TGTGCCAGCAGTCGACAGTTTTCCTCAACTAATGAAAAACTGTTTTTT. Translation gives CASSRQFSSTNEKLFF.

The chain has TRBV7-9 and TRBJ1-1; D not certain. The germline V and J ends were trimmed by 3 bases and 2 bases, with 13 bases remaining between them. Germline V CDR1 and CDR2: SEHNR, FQNEAQ (reference sequence). This CDR3 has 15 residues. CDR3 nucleotides: TGTGCCAGCAGCTTTATGGGAGGACTTAACACTGAAGCTTTCTTT. Translating gives CASSFMGGLNTEAFF.

The chain carries TRBV3-1 (or the pseudogene TRBV3-2) and TRBJ1-2; D is unclear. V lost 4 bases to trimming and J lost 2 bases, with 11 bases between them. The V gene's germline CDR1 is LGHDT and CDR2 YNNKEL (reference sequence). CDR3 length equals 14 residues. This CDR3 is CASSLARENYGYTF. Written as DNA, the CDR3 is TGTGCCAGCAGCCTAGCGAGGGAGAACTATGGCTACACCTTC.

V is TRBV30 and J is TRBJ1-5; D might be TRBD1 (6 bases). The CDR3 sequence is 15 residues long. V lost 0 bases, J lost 1 base, and 10 bases lay in between. The germline gives CDR1 GTSNPN, CDR2 SVGIG (reference sequence). The CDR3 region has the DNA TGTGCCTGGAGTGTAAGCAGGGGCAGCAATCAGCCCCAGCATTTT. It yields the protein CAWSVSRGSNQPQHF.

The rearrangement joins TRBV12-5 to TRBJ1-5; possible D gene TRBD1, 6 bases. V gave up 1 base and J gave up 7 bases, with 14 bases separating them. The length of the CDR3 is 15 residues. CDR1 is LGHNT, CDR2 FRNRAP, per germline. The CDR3 nucleotides read TGTGCTAGTGGTTTGGCCACAGGGCCGGGGCAGCCCCAGCATTTT. Amino acids: CASGLATGPGQPQHF.

This chain uses TRBV6-5 with TRBJ2-2; D perhaps matches TRBD1 (6 bases). Looked up from germline, CDR1 is MNHEY and CDR2 is SVGAGI. The CDR3 contains 14 residues. V was shortened by 8 bases and J by 7 bases, with 17 bases between the two germline ends. CDR3 nucleotides: TGTGCCAGCCAAAGCGGAGACAGGATCGGGGAGCTGTTTTTT. It codes for CASQSGDRIGELFF.

V gene TRBV25-1 combines with J gene TRBJ1-5; D not resolved. CDR1 is MGHDK and CDR2 is SYGVNS in the germline V gene. The V and J ends lost 2 bases and 0 bases respectively, with 14 bases between them. The CDR3 totals 17 residues. The CDR3 loop is CASSEVSVEYSNQPQHF. DNA of the CDR3: TGTGCCAGCAGTGAAGTGTCCGTAGAATATAGCAATCAGCCCCAGCATTTT.

The chain joins TRBV10-3 to TRBJ2-3, with D possibly matching TRBD2 (5 bases). CDR1 is ENHRY, CDR2 SYGVKD, per germline. This CDR3 is 13 amino acids long. Trimming stripped 10 bases from V and 3 bases from J, with 14 bases between. CDR3 nucleotide sequence: TGTGCCACCGAGGGCTTTAGAACAGATACGCAGTATTTT. Translating it yields CATEGFRTDTQYF.

The chain joins TRBV3-1 (or the pseudogene TRBV3-2) to TRBJ1-1; possibly TRBD1 for D (6 bases). The V gene's germline CDR1 is LGHDT and CDR2 YNNKEL (reference sequence). The CDR3 runs 17 residues. Trimming stripped 2 bases from V and 3 bases from J, with 19 bases between. The CDR3 loop is CASSQHPGQGGDTEAFF. DNA of the CDR3: TGTGCCAGCAGCCAACATCCGGGACAAGGGGGGGACACTGAAGCTTTCTTT.

The chain links TRBV2 to TRBJ1-2, with 8 nucleotides matching TRBD1. This CDR3 region has 15 residues. CDR1 is SNHLY and CDR2 is FYNNEI in the germline V gene. Trimming at V came to 4 bases and at J to 8 bases, leaving 12 bases not matched to a gene. The CDR3 is CASSVFIGQGGGYTF. The CDR3 DNA is TGTGCCAGCAGTGTCTTCATCGGACAGGGTGGAGGCTACACCTTC.

The chain is built from TRBV29-1 and TRBJ1-6; possibly TRBD1 for D (5 bases). Germline V gene data show CDR1 as SQVTM and CDR2 as ANQGSEA. Trimming shortened V by 6 bases and J by 7 bases, and 25 bases separated the two germline ends. The CDR3 contains 17 residues. The CDR3 loop reads CSVPGERGDFLNSPLHF. CDR3 sequence (DNA): TGCAGCGTGCCCGGGGAGCGGGGGGATTTTTTAAATTCACCCCTCCACTTT.

This clone was recorded only once. Its ends do not fully match the called genes, so a read error is possible. This rearrangement joins TRBV7-2 to TRBJ1-1; 9 bases fit TRBD1. The length of the CDR3 is 14 residues. The germline gives CDR1 SGHTA, CDR2 FQGNSA. Written as DNA, the CDR3 is TGTGCCGGCAGCTTAGAGGCGGGGACAGGGAGGGCTTTCTTT. It translates to CAGSLEAGTGRAFF. The whole variable domain, filled in from reference TRBV7-2 and TRBJ1-1, reads GAGVSQSPSNKVTEKGKDVELRCDPISGHTALYWYRQSLGQGLEFLIYFQGNSAPDKSGLPSDRFSAERTGGSVSTLTIQRTQQEDSAVYLCAGSLEAGTGRAFFGQGTRLTVV.

With regard to this clone: In the same sample, other DNA sequences code for this CDR3. V usage is TRBV27 and J usage is TRBJ2-1; 12 nucleotides agree with TRBD2. CDR3 size: 15 residues. V gave up 6 bases and J gave up 7 bases; unmatched junction bases: 7. CDR1 MNHEY and CDR2 SMNVEV come from the germline V gene (reference sequence). Written as DNA, the CDR3 is TGTGCCAGCAGCCTGCTAGCGGGAGGGCCAAATGAGCAGTTCTTC. Encoded protein: CASSLLAGGPNEQFF.

The chain carries TRBV19 and TRBJ1-1; D call uncertain. The CDR3 length is 13 residues. The germline CDR1 and CDR2 sequences are LNHDA and SQIVND (reference sequence). V was clipped by 4 bases and J by 1 base, with 7 bases between them. CDR3 in amino acids: CASSTPGNTEAFF. The CDR3 coding sequence is TGTGCCAGTAGTACCCCGGGGAACACTGAAGCTTTCTTT.